The 15 T cell receptor beta chains below all came from one sample that was sequenced in a study of CD8 T cells in Susac syndrome. Random-hexamer reverse transcription was applied to about 0.5 to 1 ug RNA. TCRdb fed the immunoSEQ multiplex PCR reads into MiXCR, producing one record per CDR3 protein. The sample yields under 150,000 distinct CDR3 sequences, around 94% seen once. The sequenced sample was CD8+ T cells from PBMCs. The source is a human donor in good health.

V gene TRBV29-1 combines with J gene TRBJ2-7, with D perhaps given as TRBD1 or TRBD2 (5 bases each). V lost 4 bases and J 6 bases, leaving 7 bases between the germline ends. The length of the CDR3 is 10 residues. Germline lookup yields CDR1 SQVTM and CDR2 ANQGSEA. CDR3 nucleotides: TGCAGCGTTGGGGGACCCGAGCAGTACTTC. Protein product: CSVGGPEQYF.

The rearrangement uses TRBV5-1 and TRBJ2-7; TRBD1 is a possible D gene (6 bases). V was clipped by 4 bases and J by 3 bases, with 14 bases between them. The CDR3 is 14 amino acids. Germline CDR1 and CDR2: SGHRS and YFSETQ. The CDR3: CASSRETGFYEQYF. Here the CDR3 DNA reads TGCGCCAGCAGCCGCGAGACAGGTTTCTACGAGCAGTACTTC.

The genes are TRBV20-1 and TRBJ2-3; D not certain. Deletions cut 1 base from V and 6 bases from J, with 8 bases between. The CDR3 contains 12 residues. Germline assignment: CDR1 DFQATT and CDR2 SNEGSKA (reference sequence). The CDR3 DNA sequence: TGCAGTGCTAGAGTAGCTCGCGATACGCAGTATTTT. Residues: CSARVARDTQYF.

The chain carries TRBV18 and TRBJ2-7; TRBD1 matches at 7 bases. This CDR3 has 13 residues. V was pared by 3 bases and J by 3 bases, with 2 bases of the junction left unmatched. Germline CDR1 reads KGHSH; CDR2 reads LQKENI. CDR3 sequence reads: CASSPDRSYEQYF. The CDR3 DNA reads TGTGCCAGCTCACCGGACAGGAGCTACGAGCAGTACTTC.

The chain recombines TRBV4-1 with TRBJ2-1; maybe TRBD2 (6 bases). CDR1 is MGHRA and CDR2 is YSYEKL in the germline V gene. The CDR3 loop spans 13 amino acids. V lost 1 base and J 12 bases, leaving 13 bases between the germline ends. The CDR3 loop reads CASSQGDFSWQFF. DNA for the CDR3: TGCGCCAGCAGCCAAGGGGACTTCTCGTGGCAGTTCTTC.

DNA for the CDR3: TGTGCCTGGAGTCCCCTGGTGCTCAACACCGGGGAGCTGTTTTTT. Residues: CAWSPLVLNTGELFF. The chain joins TRBV30 to TRBJ2-2; no firm D call. The germline V gene encodes CDR1 GTSNPN and CDR2 SVGIG (reference sequence). V lost 2 bases, J lost 2 bases, and 12 bases lay in between. This CDR3 has 15 residues.

This chain uses TRBV4-2 with TRBJ2-7, with 10 bases aligning to TRBD2. Losses at the gene ends were 1 base for V and 3 bases for J; bases not matched to a gene: 12. The CDR3 has 18 amino acids. The V gene's germline CDR1 is LGHNA and CDR2 YNFKEQ. The CDR3 nucleotides are TGTGCCAGCAGCCAAGGTTCCTGGTCTAGCGGGAGCAGCTACGAGCAGTACTTC. Translating it yields CASSQGSWSSGSSYEQYF.

This chain joins TRBV13 and TRBJ2-5; D unclear. Between the trimmed V and J ends, which lost 1 base and 6 bases, there was a span of 9 bases. The germline V gene has CDR1 PRHDT and CDR2 FYEKMQ (reference sequence). The length of the CDR3 is 13 residues. The CDR3 sequence: CASSLESGQTQYF. CDR3 nucleotides: TGTGCCAGCAGCTTAGAGTCCGGGCAGACCCAGTACTTC.

The gene calls are TRBV28 and TRBJ1-2; D perhaps matches TRBD1 (6 bases). Between the trimmed V and J ends, which lost 3 bases and 6 bases, there was a span of 11 bases. Per germline, CDR1 MDHEN and CDR2 SYDVKM. This CDR3 contains 13 residues. The CDR3 protein is CASSFPGADGYTF. In DNA, the CDR3 is TGTGCCAGCAGTTTTCCAGGGGCAGATGGCTACACCTTC.

V is TRBV12-3 or TRBV12-4 and J is TRBJ2-3; weak D call: TRBD2 (6 bases). Trimming pared 3 bases from V and 2 bases from J, leaving 12 bases between. The CDR3 spans 15 residues. CDR3 sequence reads: CASSLFTGDTDTQYF. DNA of the CDR3: TGTGCCAGCAGTTTGTTTACGGGAGACACAGATACGCAGTATTTT.

CDR3 amino acids: CSVEDLRGSGNEKLFF. CDR3 DNA sequence: TGCAGCGTTGAAGATCTGCGGGGTTCGGGGAATGAAAAACTGTTTTTT. The genes are TRBV29-1 and TRBJ1-4; unclear D gene. The V gene's germline CDR1 is SQVTM and CDR2 ANQGSEA. V lost 0 bases and J lost 5, with 16 bases in between. The CDR3 is 16 amino acids.

The rearrangement uses TRBV12-3 or TRBV12-4 and TRBJ1-2; 9 nucleotides line up with TRBD1. The CDR3 consists of 13 residues. The trim removed 8 bases at V and 7 bases at J, leaving 8 bases unmatched. The CDR3 loop is CASGPDRGGGYTF. CDR3 bases: TGTGCCAGCGGACCAGACAGGGGGGGTGGCTACACCTTC.

The chain joins TRBV5-1 to TRBJ2-3, with 12 bases that match TRBD2. Germline-derived CDR1 and CDR2 are SGHRS and YFSETQ. The CDR3 loop spans 17 amino acids. V lost 0 bases, J lost 0 bases, and 2 bases stayed unmatched. CDR3: CASSLGLAGASTDTQYF. CDR3 coding DNA: TGCGCCAGCAGCTTGGGACTAGCGGGAGCCAGCACAGATACGCAGTATTTT.

The chain has TRBV20-1 and TRBJ2-7, with 7 bases that match TRBD2. The germline V gene encodes CDR1 DFQATT and CDR2 SNEGSKA (reference sequence). V trimming: 0 bases; J trimming: 8 bases; junction bases outside the gene matches: 7. The CDR3 runs 13 residues. In DNA form, the CDR3 reads TGCAGTGCTAGAGATGAAGGGAGCGGGAAGCAGTACTTC. It codes for CSARDEGSGKQYF.

The chain uses TRBV19 and TRBJ2-5; weak D call: TRBD2 (5 bases). The CDR3 length is 15 residues. Germline CDR1 LNHDA, CDR2 SQIVND (reference sequence). The V end was cut by 5 bases, the J end by 1 base, with 14 bases between. CDR3 in DNA: TGTGCCAGTAGTCTATTCGGGAACACCCAAGAGACCCAGTACTTC. Translated: CASSLFGNTQETQYF.